The 27 T cell receptor beta chains in this list originate from one sample, sequenced in a study of T-cell memory formation after mild COVID-19 (dated by TCRdb to the early 2020s). The library was obtained by 5' RACE. TCRdb records Illumina NovaSeq 6000 as the sequencer. TCRdb passed the public sequencing reads through fastp at Q25 and MiXCR, retaining productive beta sequences. Rows with a matching CDR3 protein are joined into one entry that keeps the most common DNA and genes. The sample contains fewer than 250,000 distinct CDR3 sequences, around 30% of them found a single time. Together, the top ten hold roughly 10% of the sample. Sequenced material: PBMCs or a T cell subset sorted from them (not recorded which). The source of these receptors is an adult woman who had mild COVID-19 (a few samples of this study predate the infection). The sample titles of this study are shuffled in the database, so cell type and time point are left out; the donor was told from shared clones.

The sample holds a few counts of this clonotype. The chain has TRBV15 and TRBJ1-6; D gene unclear. Germline-derived CDR1 and CDR2 are LNHNV and YYDKDF (reference sequence). Trimming removed 0 bases from V and 7 bases from J, with 7 bases in between. The CDR3 is made up of 14 amino acids. CDR3 nucleotides: TGTGCCACCAGCAGAGACTTCAGCAATTCACCCCTCCACTTT. Amino acid sequence: CATSRDFSNSPLHF.

The CDR3 DNA reads as TGCAGCGCCTCCAGGGGGAGGGCTGAAGCTTTCTTT. Its translation: CSASRGRAEAFF. The V call is TRBV29-1, the J call TRBJ1-1, with TRBD1 matching over 7 bases. The germline V gene has CDR1 SQVTM and CDR2 ANQGSEA. The CDR3 extends over 12 amino acids. After removal of 7 bases from V and 6 bases from J, the junction contained 8 bases not matched to a gene.

There are a few counts of this clonotype. V gene TRBV12-3 or TRBV12-4 combines with J gene TRBJ2-7, with TRBD1 matching 10 bases. The V and J ends lost 5 bases and 7 bases, in that order; junction bases with no gene match: 5. This CDR3 contains 13 residues. The CDR3 region is CASSMTGGGEQYF. The CDR3 DNA reads as TGTGCCAGCAGTATGACAGGGGGCGGTGAGCAGTACTTC.

V is TRBV6-5 and J is TRBJ1-2; TRBD1 might be the D (5 bases). Germline CDR1 is MNHEY and CDR2 is SVGAGI. Trimming removed 5 bases at V and 6 bases at J, with 13 bases between. The CDR3 is made up of 13 amino acids. The CDR3 here is CASSHRQGNGYTF. CDR3 nucleotide sequence: TGTGCCAGCAGTCACCGGCAGGGTAATGGCTACACCTTC.

This chain connects TRBV12-3 or TRBV12-4 to TRBJ2-6; 8 nucleotides agree with TRBD1. After removal of 10 bases from V and 2 bases from J, the junction contained 10 bases not matched to a gene. CDR3 length: 16 residues. CDR3 loop: CAIKPPRGPGANVLTF. CDR3 nucleotides: TGTGCCATCAAGCCCCCCAGGGGGCCTGGGGCCAACGTCCTGACTTTC.

This chain uses TRBV19 with TRBJ2-1, with 9 bases identical to TRBD1. The CDR3 extends over 12 amino acids. With 6 bases clipped from V and 7 bases from J, the junction kept 1 base outside the gene matches. In germline, CDR1 is LNHDA, CDR2 SQIVND (reference sequence). CDR3 DNA: TGTGCCAGTAGGGACAGGGGTAATGAGCAGTTCTTC. Amino acids: CASRDRGNEQFF.

The V and J genes are TRBV4-3 and TRBJ1-2; the D is unclear. V was shortened by 0 bases and J by 10 bases, with 12 bases between the two germline ends. This CDR3 has 13 amino acids. Germline V CDR1 and CDR2: LGHNA, YSLEER. The CDR3 protein is CASSQDWAQTYTF. The CDR3 nucleotides are TGCGCCAGCAGCCAAGATTGGGCCCAAACCTACACCTTC.

The V and J genes are TRBV5-1 and TRBJ2-3; 10 bases fit TRBD2. The CDR3 spans 16 residues. The germline gives CDR1 SGHRS, CDR2 YFSETQ. Germline trimming cut 0 bases from V and 6 bases from J; bases unmatched to any gene: 7. CDR3 DNA sequence: TGCGCCAGCAGCTTGGAAAGGACTAGCGGAGTGGATACGCAGTATTTT. This codes for CASSLERTSGVDTQYF.

This clonotype was observed a single time. This chain joins TRBV25-1 and TRBJ2-7, with TRBD1 as a possible D gene (6 bases). The CDR3 is 13 residues long. CDR1 and CDR2 from the germline V gene are MGHDK and SYGVNS. Trimming cost V 8 bases and J 5 bases, with 16 bases left between them. The CDR3 spells CASYSNRDHEQYF. In DNA form, the CDR3 reads TGTGCCAGCTACTCCAACAGGGACCACGAGCAGTACTTC.

The chain employs TRBV27 and TRBJ2-7, with D possibly matching TRBD1 (5 bases). CDR3 length equals 16 residues. The V gene lost 5 bases and the J gene lost 9 bases, with 26 bases spanning the gap. CDR1 and CDR2 from the germline V gene are MNHEY and SMNVEV (reference sequence). DNA for the CDR3: TGTGCCAGCAGTCCATCCCAAAGGGGTGGCAGTGGGGCGCAGTACTTC. The encoded protein is CASSPSQRGGSGAQYF.

In this sample, this clonotype turned up a few times. This chain links TRBV6-1 with TRBJ2-7; 9 nucleotides match TRBD1. CDR3 size: 15 residues. CDR1 MNHNS and CDR2 SASEGT come from the germline V gene. V lost 2 bases to trimming and J lost 7 bases; unmatched junction nucleotides: 9. The CDR3 is CASSELGTGSGEQYF. The CDR3 DNA follows: TGTGCCAGCAGTGAATTGGGGACAGGGTCGGGTGAGCAGTACTTC.

This clonotype has at least ten counts. This chain joins TRBV29-1 and TRBJ2-7; TRBD1 agrees at 11 bases. CDR1 is SQVTM, CDR2 ANQGSEA, per germline. V lost 5 bases and J lost 2; bases outside the gene matches: 2. The CDR3 consists of 13 residues. The CDR3 is CSVQDRGPYEQYF. The CDR3 nucleotides are TGCAGCGTTCAGGACAGGGGGCCCTACGAGCAGTACTTC.

The chain is built from TRBV25-1 and TRBJ2-1, with 8 bases fitting TRBD1. This CDR3 comprises 18 residues. Trimming took 2 bases from V and 1 from J; bases not matched to a gene: 10. CDR1 MGHDK and CDR2 SYGVNS come from the germline V gene. The CDR3 loop reads CASSEAPRTGMSYNEQFF. In DNA form, the CDR3 reads TGTGCCAGCAGTGAAGCCCCCCGGACAGGGATGTCCTACAATGAGCAGTTCTTC.

CDR3 in DNA: TGTGCCAGCAGCCGAGGACCCTTGGCCTACGAGCAGTACTTC. As protein: CASSRGPLAYEQYF. The chain employs TRBV3-1 and TRBJ2-7; D is uncertain. V gave up 4 bases and J gave up 2 bases, with 12 bases separating them. The CDR3 extends over 14 amino acids. Germline V gene sequence: CDR1 LGHDT, CDR2 YNNKEL (reference sequence).

This clonotype was seen repeatedly, ten times or more. The gene calls are TRBV14 and TRBJ1-1, with D possibly being TRBD1 (6 bases). The CDR3 contains 13 residues. V lost 3 bases and J 10 bases, leaving 15 bases between the germline ends. Germline-derived CDR1 and CDR2 are SGHDN and FVKESK. Here the CDR3 DNA reads TGTGCCAGCAGCCAGACGTTCGGGGGGCGAGCTTTCTTT. This gives the protein CASSQTFGGRAFF.

The chain joins TRBV20-1 to TRBJ1-1; 7 nucleotides align to TRBD1. Germline V gene lookup returns CDR1 DFQATT and CDR2 SNEGSKA (reference sequence). The CDR3 sequence is 12 residues long. V lost 5 bases, J lost 4 bases, and 4 bases stayed unmatched. CDR3 amino acids: CSADYRGTEAFF. The DNA of the CDR3 is TGCAGTGCTGACTACAGGGGCACTGAAGCTTTCTTT.

The rearrangement links TRBV29-1 to TRBJ1-1; 7 positions match TRBD1. V was pared by 6 bases and J by 4 bases, with 8 bases of the junction left unmatched. The CDR3 is made up of 13 amino acids. Germline-derived CDR1 and CDR2 are SQVTM and ANQGSEA. This CDR3 reads CSVRQGQGTEAFF. DNA of the CDR3: TGCAGCGTGCGACAGGGCCAGGGCACTGAAGCTTTCTTT. Complete variable domain (other parts from reference TRBV29-1 and TRBJ1-1): SAVISQKPSRDICQRGTSLTIQCQVDSQVTMMFWYRQQPGQSLTLIATANQGSEATYESGFVIDKFPISRPNLTFSTLTVSNMSPEDSSIYLCSVRQGQGTEAFFGQGTRLTVV.

V and J are TRBV4-1 and TRBJ1-1; D not resolved. The CDR3 covers 12 residues. V lost 8 bases to trimming and J lost 4 bases, with 11 bases between them. The germline V gene has CDR1 MGHRA and CDR2 YSYEKL. The CDR3: CASCGKGTEAFF. CDR3 coding DNA: TGCGCCAGCTGCGGGAAGGGCACTGAAGCTTTCTTT.

In its sample, this clonotype was seen a few times. This sequence joins TRBV24-1 and TRBJ2-2; D perhaps matches TRBD1 (6 bases). Germline V gene data show CDR1 as KGHDR and CDR2 as SFDVKD. This CDR3 is built from 11 residues. V shed 11 bases and J shed 5 bases, with 8 bases lying between them. The CDR3 here is CAIGTTGELFF. The CDR3 nucleotides read TGTGCCATAGGGACAACCGGGGAGCTGTTTTTT.

V gene TRBV13 combines with J gene TRBJ1-1; D unclear. CDR1 and CDR2 from the germline V gene are PRHDT and FYEKMQ (reference sequence). Trimming took off 10 bases at V and 3 bases at J, with 15 bases between the two ends. The CDR3 has 13 amino acids. CDR3 region: CANRRVPYTEAFF. The DNA of the CDR3 is TGTGCCAATAGAAGGGTCCCGTACACTGAAGCTTTCTTT. Looking up the rest from reference TRBV13 and TRBJ1-1 gives the full variable domain: AAGVIQSPRHLIKEKRETATLKCYPIPRHDTVYWYQQGPGQDPQFLISFYEKMQSDKGSIPDRFSAQQFSDYHSELNMSSLELGDSALYFCANRRVPYTEAFFGQGTRLTVV.

The CDR3 is CASSSGQKLFF. CDR3 in DNA: TGTGCCAGCAGCTCCGGACAGAAGCTGTTTTTT. The chain uses TRBV7-6 and TRBJ1-4; tentative D call: TRBD1 (6 bases). Trimming pared 4 bases from V and 14 bases from J, leaving 11 bases between. Per the germline V gene, CDR1 is SGHVS and CDR2 is FNYEAQ. The CDR3 loop spans 11 amino acids.

This clonotype was detected a few times. The J gene is TRBJ2-7, the V gene TRBV27; 13 bases map to TRBD2. V lost 5 bases, J lost 2 bases, and 6 bases stayed unmatched. This CDR3 is built from 16 residues. Germline CDR1 and CDR2: MNHEY and SMNVEV (reference sequence). For the CDR3, the DNA is TGTGCCAGCAGTCCCCAGACTAGCGGGGGGACCTACGAGCAGTACTTC. Its translation: CASSPQTSGGTYEQYF.

For the CDR3, the DNA is TGTGCCAGCAGCTTAAACGGGGCAGTCACTGAAGCTTTCTTT. This translates into CASSLNGAVTEAFF. The chain employs TRBV7-3 and TRBJ1-1, with D perhaps TRBD1 (5 bases). The V and J ends lost 1 base and 4 bases respectively, with 10 bases between them. The length of the CDR3 is 14 residues. CDR1 and CDR2 (germline): SGHTA, FQGTGA.

By sample fraction, this clonotype is medium-sized (0.01 to 0.1%). The CDR3 nucleotides are TGTGCCAGCACAACTAGCGGGACCGGGGAGCTGTTTTTT. Residues: CASTTSGTGELFF. This chain joins TRBV6-5 and TRBJ2-2, with TRBD2 matching 9 bases. Germline V CDR1 and CDR2: MNHEY, SVGAGI. V lost 7 bases, J lost 5 bases, and 2 bases stayed unmatched. The CDR3 is made up of 13 amino acids.

This rearrangement joins TRBV20-1 to TRBJ1-2; D is uncertain. There are 8 residues in the CDR3. Germline V gene sequence: CDR1 DFQATT, CDR2 SNEGSKA (reference sequence). Trimming took 3 bases from V and 12 from J, leaving 5 bases between them. CDR3 sequence reads: CSASRDTF. DNA for the CDR3: TGCAGTGCTAGTCGGGACACCTTC.

Only a few counts were recorded for this clonotype. The gene calls are TRBV20-1 and TRBJ2-3, with D perhaps matching TRBD1 or TRBD2 (5 bases each). CDR1 DFQATT and CDR2 SNEGSKA come from the germline V gene (reference sequence). The CDR3 has 16 amino acids. V lost 2 bases and J lost 2, with 17 bases in between. The CDR3 here is CSARQTGRSLTDTQYF. CDR3 nucleotides: TGCAGTGCTAGACAAACGGGGCGGAGCCTCACAGATACGCAGTATTTT.

The chain has TRBV2 and TRBJ2-3, with D unclear. Germline V gene data show CDR1 as SNHLY and CDR2 as FYNNEI. The length of the CDR3 is 13 residues. V dropped 7 bases and J dropped 0 bases, with 8 bases sitting between them. The CDR3 loop reads CASIGPSTDTQYF. CDR3 nucleotide sequence: TGTGCCAGCATCGGACCTAGCACAGATACGCAGTATTTT. The variable domain in full, completed from reference TRBV2 and TRBJ2-3, reads EPEVTQTPSHQVTQMGQEVILRCVPISNHLYFYWYRQILGQKVEFLVSFYNNEISEKSEIFDDQFSVERPDGSNFTLKIRSTKLEDSAMYFCASIGPSTDTQYFGPGTRLTVL.